The 19 T cell receptor beta chains presented below share a single source sample, sequenced in a study of T cell responses to AZD1222 COVID-19 vaccine. Clones were read by immunoSEQ multiplex PCR, and TCRdb kept only the in-frame ones, dropping some. Altogether about 140,000 clones are present, 75% to 90% being singletons, with the ten largest covering approximately 4.5%. The sample here was peripheral blood, taken on day 0 of AZD1222 vaccination. These receptors were taken from an adult in good health.

The CDR3 region is CASSLELGDNEQFF. The CDR3 DNA reads TGTGCCAGCAGTCTAGAATTGGGGGACAATGAGCAGTTCTTC. The J gene is TRBJ2-1, the V gene TRBV27, with D perhaps assigned TRBD1 or TRBD2 (5 bases each). The CDR3 loop spans 14 amino acids. The germline CDR1 and CDR2 sequences are MNHEY and SMNVEV (reference sequence). Trimming took 5 bases from V and 5 from J, leaving 13 bases between them.

CDR3 DNA sequence: TGTGCCAGCAGTTCAGGGAGGGACACCGGGGAGCTGTTTTTT. This sequence encodes CASSSGRDTGELFF. The chain employs TRBV25-1 and TRBJ2-2, with TRBD2 matching over 7 bases. This CDR3 region has 14 residues. Trimming at V came to 5 bases and at J to 3 bases, leaving 3 bases not matched to a gene. CDR1 and CDR2 (germline): MGHDK, SYGVNS.

Comment on this clone: This specimen includes other DNA sequences encoding the same CDR3. The J gene is TRBJ1-2, the V gene TRBV14; the D is unclear. Germline V gives CDR1 SGHDN, CDR2 FVKESK. The CDR3 is 12 amino acids. V shed 1 base and J shed 5 bases, with 5 bases lying between them. CDR3 sequence: CASSQGGYGYTF. The CDR3 coding sequence is TGTGCCAGCAGCCAAGGAGGTTATGGCTACACCTTC.

This clone was detected a few times. V gene TRBV5-5 combines with J gene TRBJ1-4, with TRBD1 as a possible D gene (6 bases). V dropped 6 bases and J dropped 0 bases, with 12 bases sitting between them. The germline CDR1 and CDR2 sequences are SGHKS and YYEKEE (reference sequence). CDR3 length: 15 amino acids. CDR3 sequence reads: CASIPPGATNEKLFF. CDR3 nucleotide sequence: TGTGCCAGCATCCCGCCAGGGGCAACTAATGAAAAACTGTTTTTT.

The chain is built from TRBV6-4 and TRBJ2-1; 9 nucleotides line up with TRBD1. Trimming at V came to 6 bases and at J to 5 bases, leaving 11 bases not matched to a gene. The CDR3 has 16 amino acids. Germline V gene lookup returns CDR1 MRHNA and CDR2 SNTAGT. Here the CDR3 reads CASSLKPGQGNNEQFF. CDR3 DNA sequence: TGTGCCAGCAGCCTGAAACCGGGACAGGGAAACAATGAGCAGTTCTTC.

The chain joins TRBV28 to TRBJ1-5, with a weak D call TRBD1 (5 bases). Germline values: CDR1 MDHEN, CDR2 SYDVKM. The length of the CDR3 is 14 residues. The germline V and J ends were trimmed by 4 bases and 4 bases, with 11 bases remaining between them. In nucleotides, the CDR3 is TGTGCCAGCAGTTGGACACGAACTAATCAGCCCCAGCATTTT. This gives the protein CASSWTRTNQPQHF.

This chain connects TRBV7-6 to TRBJ2-6, with D possibly called TRBD1 or TRBD2 (6 bases each). Germline CDR1 reads SGHVS; CDR2 reads FNYEAQ. The CDR3 length is 16 residues. V lost 3 bases and J lost 4, with 13 bases in between. The CDR3 here is CASSFLWGAGANVLTF. The CDR3 nucleotides read TGTGCCAGCAGCTTCCTATGGGGGGCCGGGGCCAACGTCCTGACTTTC.

The chain uses TRBV6-5 and TRBJ2-1; D may be TRBD1 (6 bases). V was trimmed by 6 bases and J by 9 bases, leaving 21 bases between them. The CDR3 is 15 amino acids. Germline CDR1 is MNHEY and CDR2 is SVGAGI. The CDR3 nucleotides read TGTGCCAGCAGCCCCGGACAGCCTTTTACAATTGAGCAGTTCTTC. Translated, it gives CASSPGQPFTIEQFF.

The chain carries TRBV2 and TRBJ1-1; D is possibly TRBD1 (5 bases). Per the germline V gene, CDR1 is SNHLY and CDR2 is FYNNEI. Trimming cost V 4 bases and J 0 bases, with 9 bases left between them. The CDR3 length is 14 residues. The CDR3 here is CASSGDSLNTEAFF. The CDR3 DNA reads TGTGCCAGCAGTGGCGACAGTTTGAACACTGAAGCTTTCTTT.

V gene TRBV3-1 (or the pseudogene TRBV3-2) combines with J gene TRBJ2-1; 8 bases line up with TRBD1. The CDR3 is made up of 16 amino acids. Looked up from germline, CDR1 is LGHDT and CDR2 is YNNKEL (reference sequence). J lost 8 bases, V lost 5 bases, and 14 bases had no gene match. CDR3 amino acids: CASSGRQGCCFHEQFF. The CDR3 DNA reads TGTGCCAGCAGCGGGCGACAGGGGTGTTGCTTCCATGAGCAGTTCTTC.

The rearrangement uses TRBV7-9 and TRBJ2-5; D call uncertain. CDR1 and CDR2 (germline): SEHNR, FQNEAQ (reference sequence). This CDR3 is 16 amino acids long. The V gene lost 5 bases and the J gene lost 5 bases, with 21 bases spanning the gap. CDR3 amino acids: CASSRKTARIQETQYF. CDR3 coding DNA: TGTGCCAGCAGCCGCAAAACGGCTAGGATTCAGGAGACCCAGTACTTC.

The gene calls are TRBV12-3 or TRBV12-4 and TRBJ1-1; D gene uncertain. The CDR3 consists of 13 residues. The V end lost 3 bases, the J end lost 3 bases, and 8 bases lay between the germline ends. CDR3 residues: CASSFARDTEAFF. The CDR3 DNA reads as TGTGCCAGCAGTTTCGCCCGGGACACTGAAGCTTTCTTT.

The chain uses TRBV4-2 and TRBJ1-2; D unresolved. This CDR3 is built from 12 residues. The ends were cut back, 3 bases at V and 2 bases at J, with 4 bases in the middle. From germline, CDR1 is LGHNA and CDR2 YNFKEQ. CDR3: CASSQANYGYTF. CDR3 DNA: TGTGCCAGCAGCCAGGCAAACTATGGCTACACCTTC.

This clone appeared once. The V gene is TRBV15, the J gene TRBJ1-5; TRBD1 matches at 12 bases. The CDR3 sequence is 18 residues long. Germline V gene sequence: CDR1 LNHNV, CDR2 YYDKDF (reference sequence). Unmatched junction bases numbered 16, after V lost 4 bases and J lost 9 bases. As DNA, the CDR3 is TGTGCCACCAGCACCTATCCGGGACAGGGGGCGAACCTCGGGCCCCAGCATTTT. Its protein product is CATSTYPGQGANLGPQHF.

About this clone: Other nucleotide sequences from this sample produce the same CDR3. The CDR3 here is CASSIYNEQFF. The CDR3 nucleotides read TGTGCCAGTAGTATATACAATGAGCAGTTCTTC. V and J are TRBV19 and TRBJ2-1; D is uncertain. Trimming left V 2 bases short and J 4 bases short, with 0 bases between. The CDR3 length is 11 residues. Germline CDR1 is LNHDA and CDR2 is SQIVND (reference sequence).

This clone was seen only once. The chain recombines TRBV25-1 with TRBJ1-5, with 9 bases identical to TRBD1. The V segment lost 2 bases and the J segment 0 bases; nucleotides outside the gene matches: 2. The CDR3 consists of 16 residues. CDR1 MGHDK and CDR2 SYGVNS come from the germline V gene. The CDR3 sequence: CASSERDRDSNQPQHF. The CDR3 DNA reads as TGTGCCAGCAGTGAAAGGGACAGGGATAGCAATCAGCCCCAGCATTTT.

V and J are TRBV11-1 and TRBJ2-4; no clear D gene. Per the germline V gene, CDR1 is SGHAT and CDR2 is FQDESV (reference sequence). The CDR3 runs 16 residues. V was pared by 0 bases and J by 6 bases, with 15 bases between. The CDR3 loop is CASSLAGQALGNIQYF. DNA of the CDR3: TGTGCCAGCAGCTTAGCGGGCCAGGCTCTGGGAAACATTCAGTACTTC.

The chain recombines TRBV7-9 with TRBJ2-1, with 15 bases lining up with TRBD2. The CDR3 is 16 amino acids. V shed 5 bases and J 10 bases; nucleotides not matched to a gene: 9. The germline gives CDR1 SEHNR, CDR2 FQNEAQ (reference sequence). The chain's CDR3 is CASSNMGLAGGEEQFF. CDR3 in DNA: TGTGCCAGCAGCAACATGGGACTAGCGGGGGGAGAGGAGCAGTTCTTC.

This chain joins TRBV29-1 and TRBJ1-5; 11 bases fit TRBD1. V lost 7 bases and J lost 7; bases outside the gene matches: 6. Germline V CDR1 and CDR2: SQVTM, ANQGSEA. The CDR3 is made up of 13 amino acids. Here the CDR3 DNA reads TGCAGCGCAGGGACAGGGGGAGGACAGCCCCAGCATTTT. It is translated as CSAGTGGGQPQHF.